The 15 T cell receptor beta chains in this list originate from one sample, sequenced in a study of T cell changes during pregnancy in multiple sclerosis. Generated by immunoSEQ multiplex PCR, the TCRdb table keeps only in-frame clones and is missing some. The data show about 40,000 clones, over 75% seen once. Source: CD4+ T cells from peripheral blood mononuclear cells, taken in the third trimester of pregnancy. The source is a female donor with multiple sclerosis, enrolled in a pregnancy study.

The CDR3 DNA follows: TGTGCCAGCCGGATACAGGGGACCTATGGCTACACCTTC. The encoded protein is CASRIQGTYGYTF. The chain couples TRBV28 to TRBJ1-2; 7 positions match TRBD1. CDR3 length equals 13 residues. Germline CDR1 MDHEN, CDR2 SYDVKM. V lost 8 bases to trimming and J lost 4 bases; unmatched junction nucleotides: 7.

This clone showed up just a few times. This sequence joins TRBV6-5 and TRBJ2-1, with D hard to call. Germline V gene data show CDR1 as MNHEY and CDR2 as SVGAGI. The CDR3 extends over 13 amino acids. Trimming cost V 0 bases and J 7 bases, with 7 bases left between them. CDR3 residues: CASSYSMRNEQFF. CDR3 coding DNA: TGTGCCAGCAGTTACTCGATGCGTAATGAGCAGTTCTTC.

This clone was picked up a small number of times. This chain uses TRBV19 with TRBJ1-2; no clear D. The CDR3 contains 12 residues. Germline-derived CDR1 and CDR2 are LNHDA and SQIVND (reference sequence). V was clipped by 9 bases and J by 1 base, with 9 bases between them. CDR3 nucleotides: TGTGCCAGCCTTCAGGATAACTATGGCTACACCTTC. This translates into CASLQDNYGYTF.

This clone is labeled medium-sized (0.01 to 0.1%). For the CDR3, the DNA is TGTGCCAGCAGCTTCACTAGCGGGAGAGGAGAGACCCAGTACTTC. This encodes CASSFTSGRGETQYF. The J gene is TRBJ2-5, the V gene TRBV5-4; 11 nucleotides match TRBD2. The CDR3 runs 15 residues. V lost 2 bases and J lost 4; bases outside the gene matches: 4. The V gene's germline CDR1 is SGHNT and CDR2 YYREEE (reference sequence).

This sequence joins TRBV28 and TRBJ2-3, with TRBD2 matching 11 bases. With 2 bases clipped from V and 3 bases from J, the junction kept 4 bases outside the gene matches. The CDR3 consists of 16 residues. Germline values: CDR1 MDHEN, CDR2 SYDVKM. CDR3 DNA sequence: TGTGCCAGCAGTTTAATCCCTAGCGGGAGGACAGATACGCAGTATTTT. Translated: CASSLIPSGRTDTQYF.

This chain links TRBV4-1 with TRBJ1-2, with D perhaps matching TRBD1 (5 bases). Trimming left V 0 bases short and J 7 bases short, with 21 bases between. Germline CDR1 reads MGHRA; CDR2 reads YSYEKL. The CDR3 loop spans 17 amino acids. In nucleotides, the CDR3 is TGCGCCAGCAGCCAAGATAGGGGAACAGGAAGTACCACTGGCTACACCTTC. Protein product: CASSQDRGTGSTTGYTF.

This chain connects TRBV7-6 to TRBJ2-2; no clear D. The CDR3 loop spans 13 amino acids. V dropped 3 bases and J dropped 6 bases, with 8 bases sitting between them. From germline, CDR1 is SGHVS and CDR2 FNYEAQ. The CDR3 loop reads CASSFYESGELFF. DNA for the CDR3: TGTGCCAGCAGCTTCTACGAGTCCGGGGAGCTGTTTTTT.

V and J are TRBV7-2 and TRBJ1-3; no firm D call. Germline values: CDR1 SGHTA, CDR2 FQGNSA. The V and J ends lost 3 bases and 8 bases respectively, with 5 bases between them. The CDR3 totals 11 residues. Written as DNA, the CDR3 is TGTGCCAGCAGCTTTTTAGACACCATATATTTT. Protein product: CASSFLDTIYF.

The chain employs TRBV15 and TRBJ2-1; 10 positions agree with TRBD2. V was clipped by 0 bases and J by 9 bases; unmatched bases: 8. The CDR3 is 16 amino acids. In germline, CDR1 is LNHNV, CDR2 YYDKDF (reference sequence). The CDR3 coding sequence is TGTGCCACCAGCAGAGAGGCTAGCGGGAGTGTTCCTGAGCAGTTCTTC. Translating gives CATSREASGSVPEQFF.

DNA of the CDR3: TGTGCCAGCAGCTCTAGACAGGGTAAAACAGATACGCAGTATTTT. Amino acids: CASSSRQGKTDTQYF. The rearrangement links TRBV2 to TRBJ2-3, with TRBD1 matching 7 bases. Germline CDR1 and CDR2: SNHLY and FYNNEI. Trimming took 6 bases from V and 3 from J; bases not matched to a gene: 9. This CDR3 is built from 15 residues. Complete variable domain (other parts from reference TRBV2 and TRBJ2-3): EPEVTQTPSHQVTQMGQEVILRCVPISNHLYFYWYRQILGQKVEFLVSFYNNEISEKSEIFDDQFSVERPDGSNFTLKIRSTKLEDSAMYFCASSSRQGKTDTQYFGPGTRLTVL.

V usage is TRBV2 and J usage is TRBJ2-3; tentatively, D is TRBD2 (6 bases). The CDR3 has 10 residues. V was pared by 9 bases and J by 5 bases, with 6 bases between. Germline values: CDR1 SNHLY, CDR2 FYNNEI. The CDR3 spells CARGGDTQYF. CDR3 nucleotide sequence: TGTGCCAGGGGGGGAGATACGCAGTATTTT.

The chain combines TRBV11-3 with TRBJ1-1, with D possibly being TRBD1 (5 bases). Between the trimmed V and J ends, which lost 5 bases and 5 bases, there was a span of 6 bases. This CDR3 is 11 amino acids long. Germline V lookup: CDR1 SGHNT, CDR2 YENEEA. The DNA of the CDR3 is TGTGCCAGCAGCCAGGGAACTGAAGCTTTCTTT. Translation: CASSQGTEAFF.

The chain combines TRBV2 with TRBJ2-5; D might be TRBD1 (6 bases). In germline, CDR1 is SNHLY, CDR2 FYNNEI. CDR3 length equals 15 residues. Trimming shortened V by 7 bases and J by 3 bases, and 18 bases separated the two germline ends. The CDR3 sequence is CASKRYTGIEETQYF. Written as DNA, the CDR3 is TGTGCCAGCAAGCGTTATACAGGGATAGAAGAGACCCAGTACTTC. The whole variable domain, filled in from reference TRBV2 and TRBJ2-5, reads EPEVTQTPSHQVTQMGQEVILRCVPISNHLYFYWYRQILGQKVEFLVSFYNNEISEKSEIFDDQFSVERPDGSNFTLKIRSTKLEDSAMYFCASKRYTGIEETQYFGPGTRLLVL.

V and J are TRBV6-5 and TRBJ2-7, with D hard to call. This CDR3 spans 11 amino acids. CDR1 is MNHEY, CDR2 SVGAGI, per germline. V lost 4 bases, J lost 3 bases, and 4 bases lay in between. CDR3 in DNA: TGTGCCAGCAGTTCGGTCTACGAGCAGTACTTC. Translating gives CASSSVYEQYF.

V usage is TRBV11-2 and J usage is TRBJ2-1, with 8 nucleotides matching TRBD2. CDR1 and CDR2 (germline): SGHAT, FQNNGV. The length of the CDR3 is 15 residues. Trimming at V came to 2 bases and at J to 6 bases, leaving 6 bases not matched to a gene. The DNA of the CDR3 is TGTGCCAGCAGCTTACTAGCGGGTTCTTTCAATGAGCAGTTCTTC. Translating gives CASSLLAGSFNEQFF.